Following are 21 T cell receptor beta chains from one sample sequenced in a study of T cell clonality in common variable immunodeficiency. Produced via immunoSEQ multiplex PCR; TCRdb's table is partial and in-frame only. Found here are approximately 34,000 clones, no singletons; the ten largest cover around 3.3%. Sequencing used peripheral blood mononuclear cells. The source is a person aged 18-70 years in good health.

This clone counts as medium-sized. The observed sequence ends 3 residues before the CDR3 terminus, with the missing tail filled in from the germline J gene. The J gene is TRBJ2-4, the V gene TRBV5-1; TRBD2 is a possible D gene (6 bases). CDR1 is SGHRS and CDR2 is YFSETQ in the germline V gene. The CDR3 runs 15 residues. V lost 0 bases to trimming and J lost 7 bases, with 14 bases between them. CDR3 residues: CASSLAGGVDNIQYF. The covered CDR3 bases are TGCGCCAGCAGCTTGGCGGGCGGGGTTGACAACATT.

This clone has a count of ten or more. The missing CDR3 end, 3 residues past where the read stops, is filled in from the germline J gene. V usage is TRBV19 and J usage is TRBJ2-3; no firm D call. Germline assignment: CDR1 LNHDA and CDR2 SQIVND (reference sequence). Between the trimmed V and J ends, which lost 5 bases and 6 bases, there was a span of 6 bases. The CDR3 contains 11 residues. Partial CDR3 DNA: TGTGCCAGTAGTCCTTCGGATACG. This sequence encodes CASSPSDT. The CDR3 reads in full as CASSPSDTQYF.

In this sample, this clone turned up a few times. The read terminates 3 residues ahead of where the CDR3 ends, so the germline J gene completes it. The chain has TRBV2 and TRBJ2-7; a weak D match, TRBD1 (6 bases). This CDR3 is 16 amino acids long. V lost 8 bases and J lost 1, with 21 bases in between. From germline, CDR1 is SNHLY and CDR2 FYNNEI. The CDR3: CASLGEQGDISYEQYF. CDR3 DNA, as far as it was read: TGTGCCAGCCTAGGGGAACAGGGCGATATATCCTACGAG.

Turning to this clone: The read is 3 residues too short to cover the CDR3 end, so that end is filled in from the germline J gene. The chain joins TRBV19 to TRBJ2-5; the match to TRBD2 covers 12 bases. The CDR3 is made up of 15 amino acids. The germline V gene has CDR1 LNHDA and CDR2 SQIVND (reference sequence). Trimming removed 7 bases from V and 5 bases from J; junction bases left unmatched: 8. CDR3 protein: CASTPSGGAWETQYF. Partial CDR3 DNA: TGTGCCAGTACACCTAGCGGGGGGGCCTGGGAGACC.

There are many counts of this clone. The CDR3 end lies 3 residues beyond the end of the read and is filled in from the germline J gene. The gene calls are TRBV19 and TRBJ2-7; TRBD2 might be the D (6 bases). This CDR3 contains 13 residues. Germline lookup yields CDR1 LNHDA and CDR2 SQIVND (reference sequence). Trimming removed 5 bases from V and 5 bases from J, with 13 bases in between. The CDR3 is CASSLRAGNEQYF. Partial CDR3 DNA: TGTGCCAGTAGTCTCCGTGCGGGGAACGAG.

This clone was found a few times. With the read ending 3 residues before the CDR3 end, the germline J gene is used to fill in that end. The chain joins TRBV7-6 to TRBJ1-3, with D unresolved. V was trimmed by 5 bases and J by 4 bases, leaving 18 bases between them. The CDR3 is 16 residues long. Germline loops: CDR1 SGHVS, CDR2 FNYEAQ. CDR3 DNA (partial): TGTGCCAGCAGCCGAGGGTTAAGGTCTCCGGGAAACACC. It translates to CASSRGLRSPGNT. The entire CDR3 protein is CASSRGLRSPGNTIYF.

Regarding this clone: The CDR3 end falls 3 residues outside the read, so it is completed with the germline J gene. The chain links TRBV18 to TRBJ1-2; 7 bases fit TRBD1. This CDR3 has 16 residues. J gave up 4 bases and V 0 bases, and 8 bases lay outside the gene matches. CDR1 is KGHSH and CDR2 is LQKENI in the germline V gene. Partial CDR3 DNA: TGTGCCAGCTCACCACCGGTCACAGGGGCGTTCTATGGC. Its translation is CASSPPVTGAFYG. The CDR3 reads in full as CASSPPVTGAFYGYTF.

This clone was recorded at least ten times. The CDR3 goes on 3 residues after the read ends, and that part is filled in from the germline J gene. The rearrangement links TRBV29-1 to TRBJ2-5, with D tentatively TRBD2 (7 bases). Germline lookup yields CDR1 SQVTM and CDR2 ANQGSEA. This CDR3 is built from 13 residues. V was pared by 1 base and J by 4 bases, with 10 bases between. CDR3 protein: CSVEVGGAETQYF. The part of the CDR3 DNA that was read is TGCAGCGTTGAAGTGGGGGGGGCAGAGACC.

This clone was counted at least ten times. The CDR3 end is not reached by the read, which stops 3 residues before it; the germline J gene fills it in. This chain links TRBV5-6 with TRBJ1-6; D not resolved. Germline V lookup: CDR1 SGHDT, CDR2 YYEEEE. The V and J ends lost 1 base and 5 bases respectively, with 4 bases between them. The CDR3 spans 13 residues. The sequenced part of the CDR3 DNA is TGTGCCAGCAGCTTGAGCCATAATTCACCC. Protein sequence: CASSLSHNSP. The CDR3 in full is CASSLSHNSPLHF.

This clone was detected many times. The read halts 3 residues ahead of the CDR3 end, with the missing end drawn from the germline J gene. The rearrangement joins TRBV5-1 to TRBJ2-3; TRBD2 matches 10 bases. This CDR3 has 17 amino acids. After removal of 7 bases from V and 5 bases from J, the junction contained 16 bases not matched to a gene. Germline V gene lookup returns CDR1 SGHRS and CDR2 YFSETQ. CDR3 DNA (partial): TGCGCCAGCCAGCCCCCGGGGCTAGCGGGAGTGGGAGATACG. Protein sequence: CASQPPGLAGVGDT. The entire CDR3 protein is CASQPPGLAGVGDTQYF.

This clone was observed at least ten times. With the read ending 3 residues before the CDR3 end, the germline J gene is used to fill in that end. This chain joins TRBV20-1 and TRBJ2-7; TRBD1 matches at 8 bases. CDR3 size: 14 residues. V trimming: 5 bases; J trimming: 0 bases; junction bases outside the gene matches: 6. CDR1 and CDR2 (germline): DFQATT, SNEGSKA (reference sequence). The CDR3 bases that were read are TGCAGTGCTGGGGACAGGATCTTCTCCTACGAG. It encodes CSAGDRIFSYE. Given in full, the CDR3 is CSAGDRIFSYEQYF.

This clone was observed many times. The read gets to within 3 residues of the CDR3 end, and the germline J gene fills in the rest. This chain links TRBV5-1 with TRBJ1-2; 7 nucleotides align to TRBD1. The V gene end was trimmed by 5 bases and the J gene end by 7 bases; junction bases not matched to a gene: 8. The CDR3 runs 13 residues. The germline V gene has CDR1 SGHRS and CDR2 YFSETQ. CDR3 DNA, as far as it was read: TGCGCCAGCAGTCGCGACAGGGATCGTGGC. Protein: CASSRDRDRG. The entire CDR3 protein is CASSRDRDRGYTF.

The CDR3 here is CAWSEGARENQPQHF. Incomplete CDR3 DNA: TGTGCCTGGAGTGAGGGGGCAAGGGAGAATCAGCCC. The J gene is TRBJ1-5, the V gene TRBV30, with 7 nucleotides matching TRBD1. The CDR3 end is not reached by the read, which stops 3 residues before it; the germline J gene fills it in. V dropped 1 base and J dropped 4; count of bases not matched to a gene: 7. The CDR3 length is 15 residues. Germline V gene data show CDR1 as GTSNPN and CDR2 as SVGIG (reference sequence).

This clone has ten or more counts. The covered CDR3 bases are TGCGCCAGCAGCTTGGCCGGGTTCCCTCAGAACACTGAA. Translating it yields CASSLAGFPQNTE. The CDR3 in full is CASSLAGFPQNTEAFF. The gene calls are TRBV5-1 and TRBJ1-1; D is unclear. The read finishes 3 residues shy of the CDR3 end, and the germline J gene is used to complete it. Between the trimmed V and J ends, which lost 0 bases and 1 base, there was a span of 13 bases. This CDR3 is built from 16 residues. Per the germline V gene, CDR1 is SGHRS and CDR2 is YFSETQ.

This clone was seen at least ten times. The read gets to within 3 residues of the CDR3 end, and the germline J gene fills in the rest. The V call is TRBV20-1, the J call TRBJ2-5; a possible D gene is TRBD2 (6 bases). Trimming shortened V by 7 bases and J by 3 bases, and 15 bases separated the two germline ends. There are 13 residues in the CDR3. CDR1 and CDR2 (germline): DFQATT, SNEGSKA (reference sequence). The DNA read from the CDR3 is TGCAGTGACTCGACTAGTGGGAAAGAGACC. Residues: CSDSTSGKET. The full CDR3 is CSDSTSGKETQYF.

This clone was detected many times. The observed sequence ends 3 residues before the CDR3 terminus, with the missing tail filled in from the germline J gene. V is TRBV4-1 and J is TRBJ2-7; TRBD1 aligns across 8 bases. The CDR3 runs to 15 residues. V dropped 0 bases and J dropped 5; count of bases not matched to a gene: 6. Germline CDR1 and CDR2: MGHRA and YSYEKL. CDR3 DNA (partial): TGCGCCAGCAGCCAAGAAAGACAGGGGAGGCACGAG. As protein: CASSQERQGRHE. The CDR3, in full, reads CASSQERQGRHEQYF.

This clone was seen repeatedly, ten times or more. Read data end 3 residues before the CDR3 end; the end is taken from the germline J gene. V and J are TRBV4-1 and TRBJ2-1; 9 bases are shared with TRBD2. V lost 0 bases and J lost 7; bases outside the gene matches: 10. CDR1 is MGHRA and CDR2 is YSYEKL in the germline V gene. CDR3 length: 17 residues. This CDR3 is CASSQEYQREVLNEQFF. The part of the CDR3 DNA that was read is TGCGCCAGCAGCCAAGAGTACCAGCGGGAGGTCTTAAATGAG.

This clone was observed at least ten times. The read ends 3 residues before the CDR3 terminus; that terminus is restored from the germline J gene. The V call is TRBV20-1, the J call TRBJ2-5, with D tentatively TRBD2 (5 bases). Germline V CDR1 and CDR2: DFQATT, SNEGSKA (reference sequence). This CDR3 comprises 17 residues. Trimming shortened V by 0 bases and J by 4 bases, and 21 bases separated the two germline ends. This chain's CDR3 is CSARDRRKVLGVETQYF. The CDR3 bases that were read are TGCAGTGCTAGAGATCGGAGGAAGGTCCTAGGAGTAGAGACC.

At least ten counts were recorded for this clone. The read ends 3 residues before the CDR3 terminus; that terminus is restored from the germline J gene. V usage is TRBV5-1 and J usage is TRBJ2-2, with 13 bases that match TRBD2. Germline V gives CDR1 SGHRS, CDR2 YFSETQ. V shed 2 bases, J shed 1 base, and the junction held 8 bases outside the gene matches. The CDR3 has 19 amino acids. The CDR3 reads CASSLGTSGAYLNTGELFF. CDR3 DNA (partial): TGCGCCAGCAGCTTAGGGACTAGCGGGGCTTATTTGAACACCGGGGAG.

This clone was detected many times. Incomplete CDR3 DNA: TGCAGTGTCACTCCCGTCGGTCGGGGGATGAAG. Translating it yields CSVTPVGRGMK. The CDR3 in full is CSVTPVGRGMKLFF. The genes are TRBV20-1 and TRBJ2-2, with D maybe TRBD2 (6 bases). The CDR3 extends 3 residues past the end of the read, so its final part is completed from the germline J gene. CDR1 is DFQATT, CDR2 SNEGSKA, per germline (reference sequence). The CDR3 is 14 residues long.

This clone occurred a few times. The DNA ends 3 residues before the CDR3 does, and the rest of the CDR3 is filled in from the germline J gene. The chain is built from TRBV7-8 and TRBJ1-4, with TRBD1 matching 7 bases. The ends lost 9 bases at V and 7 bases at J; junction bases unmatched: 14. The CDR3 consists of 15 residues. CDR1 and CDR2 from the germline V gene are SGHVS and FQNEAQ. Incomplete CDR3 DNA: TGTGCCAGGGGGACCCGGGACAGTGAGGTTGAAAAA. It specifies CARGTRDSEVEK. The entire CDR3 reads CARGTRDSEVEKLFF.